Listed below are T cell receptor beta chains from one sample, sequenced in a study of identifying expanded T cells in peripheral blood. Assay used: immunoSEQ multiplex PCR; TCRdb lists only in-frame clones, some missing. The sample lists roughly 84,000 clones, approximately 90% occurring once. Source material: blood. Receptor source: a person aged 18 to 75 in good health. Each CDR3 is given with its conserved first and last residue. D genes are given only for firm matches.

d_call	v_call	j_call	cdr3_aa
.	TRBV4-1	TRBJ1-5	CASREQLNSNQPQHF
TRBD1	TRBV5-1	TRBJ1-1	CASKKSAGTVTEAFF
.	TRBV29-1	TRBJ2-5	CSVEDRRRGLQETQYF
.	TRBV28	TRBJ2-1	CASNSLSSYNEQFF
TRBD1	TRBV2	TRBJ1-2	CASTTLQGARGYTF
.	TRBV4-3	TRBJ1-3	CASSQDSDSGNTIYF
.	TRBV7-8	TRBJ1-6	CAAGGRFYNSPLHF
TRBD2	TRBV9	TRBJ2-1	CASSVSSGSYNEQFF
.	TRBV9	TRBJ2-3	CARPPPPRADTQYF
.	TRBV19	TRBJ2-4	CASSNTGYLAKNIQYF
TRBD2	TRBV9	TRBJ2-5	CASSVGPAGSKETQYF
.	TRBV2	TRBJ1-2	CASIALGDDGYTF
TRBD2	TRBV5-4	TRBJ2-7	CASSSGLAGTPREQYF
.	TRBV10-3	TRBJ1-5	CAIRPTGDDQPQHF
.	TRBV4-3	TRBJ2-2	CASSQGLGANTGELFF
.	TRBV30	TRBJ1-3	CASSHLGSGNTIYF
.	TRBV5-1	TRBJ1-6	CASSMDINNSPLHF
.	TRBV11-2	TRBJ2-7	CASSQWTGRGKSSYEQYF
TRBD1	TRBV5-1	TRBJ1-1	CASSLGQGANTEAFF
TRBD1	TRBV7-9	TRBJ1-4	CASSLVGTGNEKLFF
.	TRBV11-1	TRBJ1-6	CASSLLSGQKNSPLHF
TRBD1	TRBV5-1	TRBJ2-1	CASSPGQGYEQFF
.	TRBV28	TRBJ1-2	CASRHHEGFHGYTF
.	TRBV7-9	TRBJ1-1	CASSLSDRKAFF
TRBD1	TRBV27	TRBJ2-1	CASSPGSRGLGEQFF
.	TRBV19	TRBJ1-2	CASSLGLRGYTF